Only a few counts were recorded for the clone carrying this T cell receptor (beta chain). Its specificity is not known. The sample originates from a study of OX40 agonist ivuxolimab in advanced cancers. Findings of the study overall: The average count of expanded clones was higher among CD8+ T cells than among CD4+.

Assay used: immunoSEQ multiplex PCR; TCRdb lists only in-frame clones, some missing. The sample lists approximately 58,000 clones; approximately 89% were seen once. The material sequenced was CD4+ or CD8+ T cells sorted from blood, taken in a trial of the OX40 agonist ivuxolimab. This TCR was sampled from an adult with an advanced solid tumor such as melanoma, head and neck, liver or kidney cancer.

DNA of the CDR3: TGTGCCACCGGAGGGCAGGGTCTTTATGGCTACACCTTC. It yields the protein CATGGQGLYGYTF. The chain recombines TRBV2 with TRBJ1-2; a possible D gene is TRBD1 (5 bases). The germline V and J ends were trimmed by 10 bases and 5 bases, with 17 bases remaining between them. The CDR3 runs to 13 residues. Germline lookup yields CDR1 SNHLY and CDR2 FYNNEI.